These T cell receptor beta chains were read from a single sample in a study of shared clonotypes between healthy human individuals. Sequencing used immunoSEQ multiplex PCR; TCRdb keeps in-frame clones, though not all of them. The sample consists of some 2,500,000 clones, approximately 93% of them appearing once. Sequencing used naive CD4+ T cells from PBMCs. These receptors were collected from a man aged 18 to 30 in good health. Some clones in this sample may be carry-over from other donors' samples. Both conserved end residues are part of each CDR3. The D gene is left open where the match is weak. Clone size appears in some rows only: once, few, many, or a class for an expanded clone.

j_call v_call d_call clone_size cdr3_aa cdr3_nt
TRBJ2-7 TRBV2 TRBD2 once CASRAGGMYEQYF TGTGCCAGCAGAGCGGGAGGGATGTACGAGCAGTACTTC
TRBJ2-5 TRBV7-2 NA NA CASSFGVGTETQYF TGTGCCAGCAGCTTTGGTGTTGGAACGGAGACCCAGTACTTC
TRBJ1-1 TRBV27 NA NA CASSLAGPREAFF TGTGCCAGCAGTTTAGCGGGCCCTAGGGAAGCTTTCTTT
TRBJ1-2 TRBV27 NA NA CASSFLQGYGYTF TGTGCCAGCAGTTTTTTGCAAGGATATGGCTACACCTTC
TRBJ2-7 TRBV11-2 NA NA CASSLGGNRAYEQYF TGTGCCAGCAGCTTAGGGGGGAACCGAGCCTACGAGCAGTACTTC
TRBJ2-2 TRBV5-1 TRBD2 NA CASSSQLAGGPNTGELFF TGCGCCAGCAGCTCTCAACTAGCGGGAGGACCTAACACCGGGGAGCTGTTTTTT
TRBJ1-1 TRBV7-9 TRBD1 NA CASSFMTGGRNTEAFF TGTGCCAGCAGCTTTATGACAGGGGGTAGGAACACTGAAGCTTTCTTT
TRBJ1-3 TRBV15 NA NA CATSRDLLLSGNTIYF TGTGCCACCAGCAGAGATCTGCTCCTCTCTGGAAACACCATATATTTT
TRBJ2-5 TRBV2 NA NA CASSLEGGETQYF TGTGCCAGCAGCCTGGAGGGGGGAGAGACCCAGTACTTC
TRBJ2-1 TRBV10-3 NA once CAIRALVPYNEQFF TGTGCCATCAGGGCCTTGGTCCCCTACAATGAGCAGTTCTTC
TRBJ2-5 TRBV5-1 NA once CASSLDHRELETQYF TGCGCCAGCAGCTTGGACCACAGGGAGTTGGAGACCCAGTACTTC
TRBJ2-5 TRBV5-1 NA NA CASSSGPEQETQYF TGCGCCAGCAGCTCGGGACCAGAACAAGAGACCCAGTACTTC
TRBJ2-2 TRBV2 TRBD2 once CARAGLAGSTNTGELFF TGTGCCAGGGCGGGACTAGCGGGATCTACGAACACCGGGGAGCTGTTTTTT
TRBJ2-3 TRBV7-2 TRBD2 once CASSPLAGSADTQYF TGTGCCAGCAGCCCATTAGCGGGATCAGCAGATACGCAGTATTTT
TRBJ2-7 TRBV28 TRBD1 NA CASTGTGGFEQYF TGTGCCAGCACCGGGACAGGGGGCTTCGAGCAGTACTTC
TRBJ2-4 TRBV19 NA NA CASSIQALGENIQYF TGTGCCAGTAGTATACAGGCCCTCGGGGAAAACATTCAGTACTTC
TRBJ1-3 TRBV4-1 NA once CASSPFGPLGTIYF TGCGCCAGCAGCCCCTTCGGACCGCTCGGCACCATATATTTT
TRBJ2-1 TRBV7-9 NA NA CASSFGYNEQFF TGTGCCAGCAGCTTTGGATACAATGAGCAGTTCTTC
TRBJ2-3 TRBV30 TRBD2 NA CACGSASGTDTQYF TGTGCCTGCGGGTCGGCTAGCGGGACAGATACGCAGTATTTT
TRBJ1-2 TRBV7-8 NA NA CASSDGGFNYGYTF TGTGCCAGCAGCGACGGGGGGTTTAACTATGGCTACACCTTC
TRBJ1-5 TRBV27 TRBD1 few CASSLQGGGQPQHF TGTGCCAGCAGTTTACAAGGGGGCGGCCAGCCCCAGCATTTT
TRBJ2-1 TRBV7-3 NA NA CASSASSYNEQFF TGTGCCAGCTCCGCAAGCTCCTACAATGAGCAGTTCTTC
TRBJ2-7 TRBV5-1 TRBD1 few CASSFRDRGYEQYF TGCGCCAGCAGCTTCCGGGACAGGGGCTACGAGCAGTACTTC
TRBJ2-7 TRBV2 TRBD2 NA CASSPRTSGRINEQYF TGTGCCAGCAGCCCCAGGACTAGCGGGAGAATAAACGAGCAGTACTTC
TRBJ2-3 TRBV7-2 NA NA CASSFNTDTQYF TGTGCCAGCAGCTTTAACACAGATACGCAGTATTTT
TRBJ2-7 TRBV28 NA NA CASATPGLGGDEQYF TGTGCCAGCGCAACCCCCGGACTAGGGGGAGACGAGCAGTACTTC
TRBJ1-1 TRBV4-1 TRBD1 few CASSQDKVTGNAFF TGCGCCAGCAGCCAAGATAAGGTGACAGGGAATGCTTTCTTT